The T cell receptor beta chain under discussion was sequenced for a study of identical twins. Germline CDR1 and CDR2: ENHRY and SYGVKD. V lost 5 bases, J lost 11 bases, and 18 bases lay in between. This CDR3 has 13 residues. From the 5' RACE reads, TCRdb called clonotypes with MiXCR, one entry per CDR3 protein. The profile shows 1.5 million to 2 million distinct CDR3 sequences, under 35% of them singletons. Whole-study results and caveats: While abundant cord blood beta clonotypes carried fewer insertions, memory repertoires showed no such pattern. Twins shared out-of-frame alpha sequences with excess low generation probability.

In regard to this clonotype: Its target is not known.

This chain uses TRBV10-3 with TRBJ2-5; D not certain. The source material was cord blood. This receptor was taken from a newborn girl in good health. DNA for the CDR3: TGTGCCATCAGTCCAGTGGGGAACTACGGGCAGTACTTC. Its protein product is CAISPVGNYGQYF.